Detailed here is one T cell receptor beta chain. Its specificity is not known. A universal primer site was created by template switching, with the cDNA bearing unique molecular identifiers. MiXCR, applied by TCRdb to the 5' RACE reads, yields one record per CDR3 protein. This table has 500,000 or so distinct CDR3 sequences, approximately 15% appearing once. This specimen comes from a study of identical twins. Study-level findings and limits: Among beta out-of-frame sequences, excess sharing between twins appeared weaker. The models gave estimates that fell short of the out-of-frame TCR alpha sharing seen in monozygotic twins.

These records were also assigned to another study, of yellow fever vaccine responses in identical twins.

This receptor was obtained from a woman aged 18-29 years in good health. The sequencing sample was made of CD4+ T cells sorted from blood.

The CDR3 DNA is TGTGCCAGCAGGAACAGTGTTGACTCCTACGAGCAGTACTTC. The encoded protein is CASRNSVDSYEQYF. The chain is built from TRBV27 and TRBJ2-7; D is ambiguous. Germline CDR1 is MNHEY and CDR2 is SMNVEV (reference sequence). Trimming removed 6 bases at V and 0 bases at J, with 12 bases between. The CDR3 covers 14 residues.